This T cell receptor (beta chain) was sequenced for a study of blood T cell repertoires in COVID-19. Recruits, aged roughly 18 to 95 years, lived in about two dozen US areas. Participants' own reports of clinical history determined their cohort assignment. Donors in Cohort 3 counted as recovered after two negative PCRs, clearance, or symptom resolution. TCRdb keeps only in-frame clones here, not all; method: immunoSEQ multiplex PCR. The top ten clones hold approximately 6% of a sample with about 330,000 clones, around 90% of them seen once. V dropped 5 bases and J dropped 6; count of bases not matched to a gene: 9. Germline V gene sequence: CDR1 GTSNPN, CDR2 SVGIG (reference sequence). The CDR3 is 14 amino acids.

Material for sequencing was PBMCs or T cells enriched from blood (not recorded which). V gene TRBV30 combines with J gene TRBJ1-4; 7 bases line up with TRBD1. The sequence came from a woman aged 25 to 45 who had recovered from COVID-19. CDR3 protein: CAWSTRQGHEKLFF. The CDR3 DNA follows: TGTGCCTGGTCTACTAGACAGGGCCATGAAAAACTGTTTTTT.